A single sample is the source of the 22 T cell receptor beta chains below, sequenced in a study of cytomegalovirus exposure and HLA in healthy donors. Profiled with immunoSEQ multiplex PCR; TCRdb holds only in-frame clones, not every one. The repertoire includes some 170,000 clones, roughly 86% of them detected once, and roughly 2.5% sits in the top ten. Sequencing was carried out using PBMCs. The source of these receptors is a man younger than 35 in good health and CMV-seropositive.

The chain uses TRBV20-1 and TRBJ2-7; a weak D match, TRBD2 (6 bases). The V gene's germline CDR1 is DFQATT and CDR2 SNEGSKA (reference sequence). The length of the CDR3 is 11 residues. The V gene lost 3 bases and the J gene lost 9 bases, with 12 bases spanning the gap. The CDR3 region has the DNA TGCAGTGCTAGCCTCCCTAGCGCGCAGTACTTC. Translated, it gives CSASLPSAQYF.

V usage is TRBV6-1 and J usage is TRBJ2-3; possible D gene TRBD2, 7 bases. This CDR3 comprises 17 residues. Germline lookup yields CDR1 MNHNS and CDR2 SASEGT. Trimming pared 0 bases from V and 4 bases from J, leaving 17 bases between. CDR3 bases: TGTGCCAGCAGTGAAGCCCACCGGGGGGCTAGGGCAGATACGCAGTATTTT. It translates to CASSEAHRGARADTQYF.

Remarks on this clone: Additional DNA sequences in this sample encode the identical CDR3. The V and J genes are TRBV28 and TRBJ2-7, with 9 bases identical to TRBD1. V lost 4 bases, J lost 1 base, and 5 bases stayed unmatched. The germline CDR1 and CDR2 sequences are MDHEN and SYDVKM. The CDR3 sequence is 15 residues long. CDR3 DNA: TGTGCCAGCAGTTCACCGGGACAGGGATCCTACGAGCAGTACTTC. As protein: CASSSPGQGSYEQYF.

The chain links TRBV7-2 to TRBJ2-5; TRBD1 is a possible D gene (6 bases). V gave up 5 bases and J gave up 2 bases, with 9 bases separating them. CDR1 and CDR2 from the germline V gene are SGHTA and FQGNSA. The CDR3 extends over 13 amino acids. For the CDR3, the DNA is TGTGCCAGCAGCCGTGACAGGCAAGAGACCCAGTACTTC. Translating it yields CASSRDRQETQYF.

This clone has a handful of counts. V is TRBV11-2 and J is TRBJ1-6; D not resolved. The CDR3 is 13 residues long. CDR1 and CDR2 (germline): SGHAT, FQNNGV. V lost 10 bases to trimming and J lost 7 bases, with 14 bases between them. The CDR3 nucleotides read TGTGCCACCCCCGAGGTTACAAATTCACCCCTCCACTTT. Translated: CATPEVTNSPLHF.

This clone showed up just once. The V gene is TRBV5-6, the J gene TRBJ2-2, with a weak D call TRBD1 (6 bases). Germline V CDR1 and CDR2: SGHDT, YYEEEE. V dropped 0 bases and J dropped 7 bases, with 16 bases sitting between them. This CDR3 is built from 16 residues. The CDR3 protein is CASSLDEGVIVGELFF. CDR3 sequence (DNA): TGTGCCAGCAGCTTGGACGAGGGGGTTATTGTCGGGGAGCTGTTTTTT. Variable domain in full (rest from reference TRBV5-6 and TRBJ2-2): DAGVTQSPTHLIKTRGQQVTLRCSPKSGHDTVSWYQQALGQGPQFIFQYYEEEERQRGNFPDRFSGHQFPNYSSELNVNALLLGDSALYLCASSLDEGVIVGELFFGEGSRLTVL.

V and J are TRBV27 and TRBJ2-7, with 7 positions matching TRBD2. Trimming at V came to 7 bases and at J to 7 bases, leaving 10 bases not matched to a gene. This CDR3 is 13 amino acids long. Germline loops: CDR1 MNHEY, CDR2 SMNVEV (reference sequence). The CDR3 protein is CASKLATSEEQYF. CDR3 nucleotide sequence: TGTGCCAGCAAACTAGCGACCTCTGAGGAGCAGTACTTC.

The chain recombines TRBV9 with TRBJ1-5; no reliable D call. The CDR3 is 11 residues long. The germline V gene has CDR1 SGDLS and CDR2 YYNGEE. V lost 4 bases, J lost 9 bases, and 8 bases lay in between. The CDR3 coding sequence is TGTGCCAGCAGCCCCCCCGGGCCCCAGCATTTT. Its translation: CASSPPGPQHF. The variable domain in full, with the rest retrieved from reference TRBV9 and TRBJ1-5, is DSGVTQTPKHLITATGQRVTLRCSPRSGDLSVYWYQQSLDQGLQFLIQYYNGEERAKGNILERFSAQQFPDLHSELNLSSLELGDSALYFCASSPPGPQHFGDGTRLSIL.

This clone was observed a handful of times. CDR3 coding DNA: TGTGCCACCGGGGTGGGGACTTACGTCAATGAGCAGTTCTTC. Encoded protein: CATGVGTYVNEQFF. The chain employs TRBV7-8 and TRBJ2-1; tentative D call: TRBD2 (6 bases). Germline values: CDR1 SGHVS, CDR2 FQNEAQ. The CDR3 has 14 residues. Trimming removed 10 bases at V and 6 bases at J, with 19 bases between.

The V and J genes are TRBV5-4 and TRBJ1-1; 7 nucleotides agree with TRBD1. This CDR3 region has 12 residues. Germline CDR1 SGHNT, CDR2 YYREEE (reference sequence). V dropped 4 bases and J dropped 7; count of bases not matched to a gene: 4. The CDR3 DNA reads as TGTGCCAGCAGCACCCGGGACAGTGAAGCTTTCTTT. Translating it yields CASSTRDSEAFF.

CDR3 DNA sequence: TGTGCCAGTAACCCCGGGACAGTGAACACCATATATTTT. This translates into CASNPGTVNTIYF. This chain connects TRBV19 to TRBJ1-3, with 7 bases matching TRBD1. V gave up 7 bases and J gave up 7 bases; unmatched junction bases: 7. The CDR3 contains 13 residues. CDR1 LNHDA and CDR2 SQIVND come from the germline V gene (reference sequence). Drawing the rest from reference TRBV19 and TRBJ1-3, the complete variable domain is DGGITQSPKYLFRKEGQNVTLSCEQNLNHDAMYWYRQDPGQGLRLIYYSQIVNDFQKGDIAEGYSVSREKKESFPLTVTSAQKNPTAFYLCASNPGTVNTIYFGEGSWLTVV.

The chain carries TRBV29-1 and TRBJ1-1; a weak D match, TRBD1 (5 bases). This CDR3 is built from 13 residues. In germline, CDR1 is SQVTM, CDR2 ANQGSEA. Trimming shortened V by 4 bases and J by 3 bases, and 12 bases separated the two germline ends. This CDR3 is CSVAGTSYTEAFF. In DNA, the CDR3 is TGCAGCGTTGCCGGGACTTCCTACACTGAAGCTTTCTTT.

This sequence joins TRBV5-1 and TRBJ2-1; 10 bases map to TRBD2. The CDR3 extends over 14 amino acids. The V gene's germline CDR1 is SGHRS and CDR2 YFSETQ. The junction had 9 bases not matched to a gene; V was cut back by 4 bases and J by 11 bases. For the CDR3, the DNA is TGCGCCAGCAGCGTCGGACTAGCGGCGGAAAAGCAGTTCTTC. Amino acids: CASSVGLAAEKQFF. Full variable domain (missing parts from reference TRBV5-1 and TRBJ2-1): KAGVTQTPRYLIKTRGQQVTLSCSPISGHRSVSWYQQTPGQGLQFLFEYFSETQRNKGNFPGRFSGRQFSNSRSEMNVSTLELGDSALYLCASSVGLAAEKQFFGPGTRLTVL.

The J gene is TRBJ2-6, the V gene TRBV27; 10 bases fit TRBD1. J gave up 0 bases and V 3 bases, and 5 bases lay outside the gene matches. CDR1 MNHEY and CDR2 SMNVEV come from the germline V gene (reference sequence). This CDR3 is 18 amino acids long. CDR3 sequence (DNA): TGTGCCAGCAGTTTCCGGGACAGGGGAAGCTCTGGGGCCAACGTCCTGACTTTC. This codes for CASSFRDRGSSGANVLTF.

The V call is TRBV15, the J call TRBJ1-5; 9 bases are shared with TRBD1. After removal of 3 bases from V and 7 bases from J, the junction contained 7 bases not matched to a gene. The germline gives CDR1 LNHNV, CDR2 YYDKDF (reference sequence). The CDR3 loop spans 15 amino acids. DNA for the CDR3: TGTGCCACCAGCAGGGACAGGGGTCAGGGGCAGCCCCAGCATTTT. The encoded protein is CATSRDRGQGQPQHF.

The chain links TRBV7-2 to TRBJ2-7; 10 bases agree with TRBD2. V lost 1 base, J lost 6 bases, and 6 bases stayed unmatched. Germline V gene sequence: CDR1 SGHTA, CDR2 FQGNSA. This CDR3 is built from 15 residues. This CDR3 reads CASSLVAGLAAEQYF. CDR3 coding DNA: TGTGCCAGCAGCTTAGTCGCAGGACTAGCGGCCGAGCAGTACTTC.

The rearrangement uses TRBV28 and TRBJ2-5; TRBD2 agrees at 7 bases. Germline V gives CDR1 MDHEN, CDR2 SYDVKM. The J segment lost 5 bases and the V segment lost 3 bases, leaving 12 bases of the junction unmatched. The CDR3 runs to 16 residues. CDR3 sequence: CASSLGWREGGETQYF. CDR3 sequence (DNA): TGTGCCAGCAGTTTGGGGTGGAGGGAGGGTGGGGAGACCCAGTACTTC.

This sequence joins TRBV7-3 and TRBJ1-1, with 9 bases lining up with TRBD1. The CDR3 extends over 14 amino acids. The ends lost 5 bases at V and 6 bases at J; junction bases unmatched: 7. Looked up from germline, CDR1 is SGHTA and CDR2 is FQGTGA. The CDR3 loop reads CASSPTGGPAEAFF. CDR3 nucleotide sequence: TGTGCCAGCAGCCCCACAGGGGGCCCCGCTGAAGCTTTCTTT.

The J gene is TRBJ2-3, the V gene TRBV6-4; 11 nucleotides agree with TRBD2. The CDR3 spans 15 residues. Unmatched junction bases numbered 6, after V lost 6 bases and J lost 4 bases. Germline V gene data show CDR1 as MRHNA and CDR2 as SNTAGT. This chain's CDR3 is CASSVAGGRADTQYF. DNA for the CDR3: TGTGCCAGCAGCGTAGCGGGGGGGCGAGCAGATACGCAGTATTTT.

This chain links TRBV6-5 with TRBJ1-2; possible D gene TRBD1, 5 bases. The CDR3 is made up of 15 amino acids. V was cut by 0 bases and J by 8 bases, with 16 bases left in between. The germline V gene has CDR1 MNHEY and CDR2 SVGAGI. CDR3 sequence reads: CASSYSRSRGLGYTF. The CDR3 DNA is TGTGCCAGCAGTTACTCGAGGTCGCGGGGCTTGGGCTACACCTTC.

This clone occurred once. The chain is built from TRBV4-3 and TRBJ2-5; possibly TRBD2 for D (5 bases). The germline gives CDR1 LGHNA, CDR2 YSLEER. V dropped 4 bases and J dropped 8 bases, with 14 bases sitting between them. CDR3 length equals 13 residues. The CDR3 is CASSPRTPGTQYF. Here the CDR3 DNA reads TGCGCCAGCAGCCCCAGGACCCCGGGAACCCAGTACTTC.

Here the CDR3 DNA reads TGCGCCAGCAGCTATATAGCGGGAGTGGGTCTCTACGAGCAGTACTTC. Translation gives CASSYIAGVGLYEQYF. This chain joins TRBV5-1 and TRBJ2-7, with 9 bases matching TRBD2. The length of the CDR3 is 16 residues. After removal of 3 bases from V and 3 bases from J, the junction contained 10 bases not matched to a gene. Per the germline V gene, CDR1 is SGHRS and CDR2 is YFSETQ.